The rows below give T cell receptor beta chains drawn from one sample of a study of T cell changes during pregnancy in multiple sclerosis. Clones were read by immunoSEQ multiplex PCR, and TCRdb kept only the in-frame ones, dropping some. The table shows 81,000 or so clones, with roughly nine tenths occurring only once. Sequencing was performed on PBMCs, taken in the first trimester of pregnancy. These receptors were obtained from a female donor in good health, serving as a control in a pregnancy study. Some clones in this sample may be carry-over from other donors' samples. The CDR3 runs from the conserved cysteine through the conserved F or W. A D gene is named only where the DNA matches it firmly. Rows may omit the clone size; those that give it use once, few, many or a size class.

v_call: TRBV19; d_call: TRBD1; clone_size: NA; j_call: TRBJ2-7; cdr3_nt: TGTGCCAGTAGTAGACTCAGGGGGCAGGGGAGCTCCTACGAGCAGTACTTC; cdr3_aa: CASSRLRGQGSSYEQYF
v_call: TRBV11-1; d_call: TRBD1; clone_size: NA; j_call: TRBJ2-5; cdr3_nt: TGTGCCAGCAGCTTACGACCAGGGGGCCCAGAGACCCAGTACTTC; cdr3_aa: CASSLRPGGPETQYF
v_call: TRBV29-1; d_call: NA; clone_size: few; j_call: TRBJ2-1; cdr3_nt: TGCAGCGTTGAAGGTACTCTAGAAAATGAGCAGTTCTTC; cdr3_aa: CSVEGTLENEQFF
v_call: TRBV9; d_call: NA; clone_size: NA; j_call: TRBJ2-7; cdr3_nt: TGTGCCAGCAGCGTAGATGCTAACTCCTACGAGCAGTACTTC; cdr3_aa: CASSVDANSYEQYF
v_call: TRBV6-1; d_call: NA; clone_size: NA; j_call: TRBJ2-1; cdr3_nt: TGTGCCAGCAACGACTACATCAATGAGCAGTTCTTC; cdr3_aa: CASNDYINEQFF
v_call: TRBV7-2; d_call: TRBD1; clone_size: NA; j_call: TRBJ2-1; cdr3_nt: TGTGCCAGCAGTACAGGGGCGCGGAATGAGCAGTTCTTC; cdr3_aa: CASSTGARNEQFF
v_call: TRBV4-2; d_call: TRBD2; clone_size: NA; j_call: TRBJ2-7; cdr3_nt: TGTGCCAGCAGCCAGTACCCTCTTTCTTTAAGACTAGCAAAATACGAGCAGTACTTC; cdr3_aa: CASSQYPLSLRLAKYEQYF
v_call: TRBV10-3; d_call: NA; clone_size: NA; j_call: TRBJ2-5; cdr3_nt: TGTGCCATCAGTGACCGTGGCAGGGGAGAGACCCAGTACTTC; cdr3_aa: CAISDRGRGETQYF
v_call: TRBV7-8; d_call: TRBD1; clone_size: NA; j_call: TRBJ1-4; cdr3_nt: TGTGCCAGCAGCTTATCAGGGGGCCAGAATGAAAAACTGTTTTTT; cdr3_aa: CASSLSGGQNEKLFF
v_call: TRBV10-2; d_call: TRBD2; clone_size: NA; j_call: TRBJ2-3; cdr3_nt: TGCGCCAGCAGTTGGACTAGCGAGGCAGATACGCAGTATTTT; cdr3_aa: CASSWTSEADTQYF
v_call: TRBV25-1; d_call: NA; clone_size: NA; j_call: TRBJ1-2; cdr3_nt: TGTGCCAGCAGTGAAGGACAGGGCTACACCTTC; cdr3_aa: CASSEGQGYTF
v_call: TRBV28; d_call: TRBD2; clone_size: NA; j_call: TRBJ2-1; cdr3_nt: TGTGCCAGCAGTCCCCCCACCGGCCATGGGGGAGGGAATGAGCAGTTCTTC; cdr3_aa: CASSPPTGHGGGNEQFF
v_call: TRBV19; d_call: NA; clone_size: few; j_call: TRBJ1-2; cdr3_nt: TGTGCCAGTAGTGACAGAGGAGAGGGCTACACCTTC; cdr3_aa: CASSDRGEGYTF
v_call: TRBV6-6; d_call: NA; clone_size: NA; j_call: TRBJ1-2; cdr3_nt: TGTGCCAGCAGACAAATGTCAGGGTCAGATGGCTACACCTTC; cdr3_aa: CASRQMSGSDGYTF
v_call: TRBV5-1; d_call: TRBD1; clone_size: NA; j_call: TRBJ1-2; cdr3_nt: TGCGCCAGCAGCCCGGGACAGGGGATTACATATGGCTACACCTTC; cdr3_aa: CASSPGQGITYGYTF
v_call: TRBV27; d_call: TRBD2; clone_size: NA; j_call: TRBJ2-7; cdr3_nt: TGTGCCAGCAACCCCGTGGGCGAGCGGGGGGTTTACGAGCAGTACTTC; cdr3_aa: CASNPVGERGVYEQYF
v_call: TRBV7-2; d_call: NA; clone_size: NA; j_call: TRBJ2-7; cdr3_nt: TGTGCCAGCAGGCGATACCTCAGGCAGGGAAGAGGAGAGCAGTACTTC; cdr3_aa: CASRRYLRQGRGEQYF
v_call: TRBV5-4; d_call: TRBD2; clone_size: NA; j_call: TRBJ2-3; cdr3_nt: TGTGCCAGCAGCCCTTGGACTAGTTCTCAGGTAGAGCAGTATTTT; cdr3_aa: CASSPWTSSQVEQYF
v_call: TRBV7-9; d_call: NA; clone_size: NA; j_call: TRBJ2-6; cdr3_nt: TGTGCCAGCACTGGCCCGCACCCATTCATCTCTGGGGCCAACGTCCTGACTTTC; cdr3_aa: CASTGPHPFISGANVLTF
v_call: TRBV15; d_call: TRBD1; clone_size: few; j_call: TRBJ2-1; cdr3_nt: TGTGCCACCAGCAGAGGCCCCCCGACAGGGAATCCTGATGAGCAGTTCTTC; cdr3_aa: CATSRGPPTGNPDEQFF
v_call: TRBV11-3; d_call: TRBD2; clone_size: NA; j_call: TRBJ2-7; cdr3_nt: TGTGCCAGCAGCTTAAGGTGGTGGAGCGGGAGGGTGGGTGAGCAGTACTTC; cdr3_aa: CASSLRWWSGRVGEQYF
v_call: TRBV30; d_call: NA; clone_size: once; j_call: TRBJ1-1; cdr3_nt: TGTGCCAACCGGGGGGCGCGCACTGAAGCTTTCTTT; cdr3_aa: CANRGARTEAFF
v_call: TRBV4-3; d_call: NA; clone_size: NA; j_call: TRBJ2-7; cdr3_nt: TGCGCCAGCAGCCAAGAGTGGGGGGACCCCTACGAGCAGTACTTC; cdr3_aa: CASSQEWGDPYEQYF
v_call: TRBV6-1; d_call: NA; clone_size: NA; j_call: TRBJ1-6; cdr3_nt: TGTGCCAGCAGTGAAGGGAGCACCTATAATTCACCCCTCCACTTT; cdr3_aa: CASSEGSTYNSPLHF
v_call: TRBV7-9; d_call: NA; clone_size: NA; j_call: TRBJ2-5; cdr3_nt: TGTGCCAGCAGCTACCAGGGGAAAGAGACCCAGTACTTC; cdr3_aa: CASSYQGKETQYF
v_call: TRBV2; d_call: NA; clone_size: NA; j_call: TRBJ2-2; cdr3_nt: TGTGCCAGCAGTGCAACAAAGTACACCGGGGAGCTGTTTTTT; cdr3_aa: CASSATKYTGELFF
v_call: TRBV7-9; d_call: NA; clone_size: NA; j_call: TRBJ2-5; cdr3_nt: TGTGCCAGCAGCAATAGGGACAAGCAAGAGACCCAGTACTTC; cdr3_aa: CASSNRDKQETQYF
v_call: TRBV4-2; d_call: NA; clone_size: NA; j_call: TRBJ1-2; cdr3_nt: TGTGCCAGCAGCCCCCATTCATCTAACTATGGCTACACCTTC; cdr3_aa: CASSPHSSNYGYTF
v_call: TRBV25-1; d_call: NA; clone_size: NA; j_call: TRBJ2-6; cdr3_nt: TGTGCCAGCAGTGGAGGCAGCTCAGTTGGGGCCAACGTCCTGACTTTC; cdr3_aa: CASSGGSSVGANVLTF
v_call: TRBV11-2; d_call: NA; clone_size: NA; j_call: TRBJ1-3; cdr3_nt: TGTGCCAGCAGCCTCGGGAACTCTGGAAACACCATATATTTT; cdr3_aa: CASSLGNSGNTIYF
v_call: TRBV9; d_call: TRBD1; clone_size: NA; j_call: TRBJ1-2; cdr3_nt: TGTGCCAGCAGCCCCAAAATACAGGGGTTAGATGGCTACACCTTC; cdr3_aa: CASSPKIQGLDGYTF
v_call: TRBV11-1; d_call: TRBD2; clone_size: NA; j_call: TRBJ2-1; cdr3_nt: TGTGCCAGCAGCTCGCTTCCTAGCGGGAATGAGCAGTTCTTC; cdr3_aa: CASSSLPSGNEQFF
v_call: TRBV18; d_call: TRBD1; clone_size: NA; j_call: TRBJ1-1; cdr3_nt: TGTGCCAGCTCACCGAGGACAGGGTCGAACACTGAAGCTTTCTTT; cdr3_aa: CASSPRTGSNTEAFF
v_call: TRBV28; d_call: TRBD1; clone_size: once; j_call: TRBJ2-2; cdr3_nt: TGTGCCAGCAGGGGGACAGGCTATCCCGGGGAGCTGTTTTTT; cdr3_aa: CASRGTGYPGELFF
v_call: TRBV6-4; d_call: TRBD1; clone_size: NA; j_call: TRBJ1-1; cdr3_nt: TGTGCCAGCAGTGCGGACAGGGGCACTGAAGCTTTCTTT; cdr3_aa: CASSADRGTEAFF
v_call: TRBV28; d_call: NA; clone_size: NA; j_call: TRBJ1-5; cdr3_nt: TGTGCCAGCAGTTTGAGGGCAGAGGGCTGGGTTGATCAGCCCCAGCATTTT; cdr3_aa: CASSLRAEGWVDQPQHF
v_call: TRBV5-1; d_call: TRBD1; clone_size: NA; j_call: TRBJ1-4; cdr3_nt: TGCGCCAGCAGCACGACAGGGACTAATGAAAAACTGTTTTTT; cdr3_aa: CASSTTGTNEKLFF
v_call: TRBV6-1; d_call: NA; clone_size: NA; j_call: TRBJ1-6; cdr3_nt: TGTGCCAGCAGTGTAATCTTATCACCCCTCCACTTT; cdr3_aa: CASSVILSPLHF
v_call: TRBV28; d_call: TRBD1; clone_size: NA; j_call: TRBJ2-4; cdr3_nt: TGTGCCAGCCGTGGGACAGCGAAAACTCTAGCCAAAAACATTCAGTACTTC; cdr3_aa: CASRGTAKTLAKNIQYF
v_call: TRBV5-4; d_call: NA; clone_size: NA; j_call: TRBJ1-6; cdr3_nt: TGTGCCAGCAGCTTGGAAGGCAGGGGCTCACCCCTCCACTTT; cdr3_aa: CASSLEGRGSPLHF